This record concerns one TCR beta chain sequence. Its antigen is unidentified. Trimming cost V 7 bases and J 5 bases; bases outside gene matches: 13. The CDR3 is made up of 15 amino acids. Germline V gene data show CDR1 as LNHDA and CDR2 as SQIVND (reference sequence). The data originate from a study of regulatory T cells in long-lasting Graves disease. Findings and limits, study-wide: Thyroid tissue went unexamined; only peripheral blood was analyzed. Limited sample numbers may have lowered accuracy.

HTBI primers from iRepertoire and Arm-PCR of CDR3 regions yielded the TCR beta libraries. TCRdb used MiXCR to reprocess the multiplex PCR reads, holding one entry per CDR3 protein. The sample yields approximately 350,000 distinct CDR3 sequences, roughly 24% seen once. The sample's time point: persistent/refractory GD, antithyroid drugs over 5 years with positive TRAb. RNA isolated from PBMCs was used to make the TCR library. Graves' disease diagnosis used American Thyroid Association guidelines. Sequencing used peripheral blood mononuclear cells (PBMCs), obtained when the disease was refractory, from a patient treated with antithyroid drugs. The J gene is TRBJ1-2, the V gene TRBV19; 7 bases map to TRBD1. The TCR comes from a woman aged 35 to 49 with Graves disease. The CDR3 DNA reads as TGTGCCAGTATTCCCGCAGACAGGGCCGTATATGGCTACACCTTC. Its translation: CASIPADRAVYGYTF.